Listed below are T cell receptor beta chains from one sample, sequenced in a study of blood T cell repertoires in COVID-19. Assay: immunoSEQ multiplex PCR; the TCRdb copy retains only in-frame clones and omits some. The sample lists about 200,000 clones, 83% occurring once. Sequenced input: peripheral blood. Receptors originate from a woman aged 40 to 50 with active or convalescent COVID-19. The conserved cysteine and the conserved F or W are not part of the CDR3 here.

j_gene: TRBJ2-5; v_gene: TRBV5-1; CDR3aa: ASSRSTSGEETQY
j_gene: TRBJ1-5; v_gene: TRBV29-1; CDR3aa: SVTTTEANQPQH
j_gene: TRBJ2-7; v_gene: TRBV28; CDR3aa: ASSLRPGRAYEQY
j_gene: TRBJ2-7; v_gene: TRBV4-2; CDR3aa: ASSQDSGYEQY
j_gene: TRBJ2-7; v_gene: TRBV2; CDR3aa: ASSELAGDHEQY
j_gene: TRBJ1-4; v_gene: TRBV12-5; CDR3aa: ASGLVLAGGPDEKLF
j_gene: TRBJ2-3; v_gene: TRBV24-1; CDR3aa: ATSDWTSGTDTQY
j_gene: TRBJ2-1; v_gene: TRBV12-5; CDR3aa: ASGLSASSYNEQF
j_gene: TRBJ2-1; v_gene: TRBV6-5; CDR3aa: ASSYRRGRVGNEQF
j_gene: TRBJ2-5; v_gene: TRBV7-2; CDR3aa: ASSLGLAVETQY
j_gene: TRBJ1-6; v_gene: TRBV2; CDR3aa: ASKVDNSPLH
j_gene: TRBJ2-7; v_gene: TRBV11-3; CDR3aa: ASSLIGRGGYEQY
j_gene: TRBJ1-2; v_gene: TRBV30; CDR3aa: AWDRGQGARGYT
j_gene: TRBJ1-2; v_gene: TRBV5-1; CDR3aa: ASSLEQGYNYGYT
j_gene: TRBJ1-1; v_gene: TRBV4-3; CDR3aa: ASSQAMNTEAF
j_gene: TRBJ2-3; v_gene: TRBV11-2; CDR3aa: ASSVRQGFADTQY
j_gene: TRBJ1-5; v_gene: TRBV2; CDR3aa: ASSERHSSNQPQH
j_gene: TRBJ1-2; v_gene: TRBV5-1; CDR3aa: ASREPGQSYGYT
j_gene: TRBJ2-5; v_gene: TRBV15; CDR3aa: ATSSQTGGETQY
j_gene: TRBJ1-2; v_gene: TRBV6-6; CDR3aa: ASSIFHTGTDGYT
j_gene: TRBJ2-7; v_gene: TRBV27; CDR3aa: ASRLGPYEQY
j_gene: TRBJ1-1; v_gene: TRBV11-3; CDR3aa: ASSLGQVKGNTEAF
j_gene: TRBJ1-6; v_gene: TRBV11-3; CDR3aa: ASSTTGRDSPLH
j_gene: TRBJ2-1; v_gene: TRBV15; CDR3aa: ATTSGSYNEQF
j_gene: TRBJ2-5; v_gene: TRBV18; CDR3aa: ASSRLGQGYETQY
j_gene: TRBJ2-1; v_gene: TRBV24-1; CDR3aa: ATGPRSPTSGGGSYNEQF
j_gene: TRBJ1-5; v_gene: TRBV4-1; CDR3aa: ASSRERASNQPQH
j_gene: TRBJ2-1; v_gene: TRBV11-2; CDR3aa: ASSSSGRSGQF
j_gene: TRBJ2-3; v_gene: TRBV5-6; CDR3aa: ASSPFIGLGADTQY
j_gene: TRBJ1-2; v_gene: TRBV2; CDR3aa: ASREDSNYGYT
j_gene: TRBJ2-2; v_gene: TRBV15; CDR3aa: ATSRAGTYTGELF